The 14 T cell receptor beta chains below all came from one sample that was sequenced in a study of cytomegalovirus exposure and HLA in healthy donors. PCR amplification relied on 60 Vbeta primers (plus 13 Jbeta primers). Some clones are missing from TCRdb's copy, which holds only in-frame ones; the method was immunoSEQ multiplex PCR. The sample carries approximately 220,000 clones, 80% to 85% recorded once. Specimen: PBMCs. The receptor source for this set is a boy under 10 years old in good health and CMV-seronegative.

The chain recombines TRBV11-1 with TRBJ2-2; a possible D gene is TRBD1 (5 bases). Trimming stripped 2 bases from V and 8 bases from J, with 12 bases between. Germline values: CDR1 SGHAT, CDR2 FQDESV (reference sequence). The CDR3 is 14 amino acids. Here the CDR3 reads CASSLRPTGGELFF. CDR3 sequence (DNA): TGTGCCAGCAGCTTAAGGCCAACAGGAGGGGAGCTGTTTTTT.

This chain connects TRBV5-4 to TRBJ1-3, with D tentatively TRBD1 (5 bases). Trimming left V 0 bases short and J 2 bases short, with 12 bases between. Germline-derived CDR1 and CDR2 are SGHNT and YYREEE (reference sequence). This CDR3 region has 16 residues. The DNA of the CDR3 is TGTGCCAGCAGCTTGGCGGGGGGAGAGGCTGGAAACACCATATATTTT. Translating gives CASSLAGGEAGNTIYF. The full variable domain, its missing parts supplied by reference TRBV5-4 and TRBJ1-3, is ETGVTQSPTHLIKTRGQQVTLRCSSQSGHNTVSWYQQALGQGPQFIFQYYREEENGRGNFPPRFSGLQFPNYSSELNVNALELDDSALYLCASSLAGGEAGNTIYFGEGSWLTVV.

This chain links TRBV6-5 with TRBJ2-1; D is unclear. CDR1 MNHEY and CDR2 SVGAGI come from the germline V gene. V was clipped by 4 bases and J by 1 base, with 11 bases between them. This CDR3 is built from 15 residues. The CDR3 DNA sequence: TGTGCCAGCAGTTCCCCCAGTCGATCCTACAATGAGCAGTTCTTC. It encodes CASSSPSRSYNEQFF.

The DNA of the CDR3 is TGTGCCAGCAGTTACGCCGGGACACCGACCTACGAGCAGTACTTC. This gives the protein CASSYAGTPTYEQYF. The genes are TRBV27 and TRBJ2-7, with D tentatively TRBD1 (6 bases). This CDR3 is built from 15 residues. V dropped 4 bases and J dropped 2 bases, with 15 bases sitting between them. Germline assignment: CDR1 MNHEY and CDR2 SMNVEV (reference sequence).

This rearrangement joins TRBV4-1 to TRBJ2-3; TRBD1 agrees at 11 bases. V lost 2 bases, J lost 3 bases, and 7 bases stayed unmatched. CDR1 and CDR2 from the germline V gene are MGHRA and YSYEKL. The CDR3 runs 17 residues. CDR3 loop: CASSQLPGQGVTDTQYF. The CDR3 nucleotides read TGCGCCAGCAGCCAACTCCCGGGACAGGGGGTTACAGATACGCAGTATTTT.

The chain employs TRBV5-1 and TRBJ2-2, with D possibly being TRBD1 (5 bases). The germline gives CDR1 SGHRS, CDR2 YFSETQ. V was trimmed by 4 bases and J by 1 base, leaving 11 bases between them. The CDR3 length is 15 residues. CDR3 amino acids: CASSHSGMNTGELFF. The CDR3 region has the DNA TGCGCCAGCAGCCACTCAGGGATGAACACCGGGGAGCTGTTTTTT.

This clone has a single count. CDR3 residues: CAYGTSSYEQYF. As DNA, the CDR3 is TGTGCCTACGGGACTAGCAGCTACGAGCAGTACTTC. The V and J genes are TRBV30 and TRBJ2-7, with TRBD2 matching over 9 bases. The CDR3 spans 12 residues. The V gene end was trimmed by 7 bases and the J gene end by 3 bases; junction bases not matched to a gene: 4. Germline loops: CDR1 GTSNPN, CDR2 SVGIG (reference sequence).

The rearrangement links TRBV6-5 to TRBJ1-1; D uncertain. Germline V lookup: CDR1 MNHEY, CDR2 SVGAGI. Trimming stripped 2 bases from V and 1 base from J, with 11 bases between. The CDR3 has 15 residues. The CDR3 DNA follows: TGTGCCAGCAGTTACACCCTAACAGCGAACACTGAAGCTTTCTTT. This encodes CASSYTLTANTEAFF.

The rearrangement joins TRBV14 to TRBJ2-4, with TRBD2 identical over 7 bases. Trimming cost V 4 bases and J 0 bases; bases outside gene matches: 6. The CDR3 is made up of 16 amino acids. Per the germline V gene, CDR1 is SGHDN and CDR2 is FVKESK. The CDR3 loop reads CASSPAGPLAKNIQYF. The CDR3 nucleotides are TGTGCCAGCAGCCCAGCGGGGCCACTAGCCAAAAACATTCAGTACTTC.

J is TRBJ2-7 and V is TRBV18; D unclear. This CDR3 comprises 14 residues. V gave up 2 bases and J gave up 0 bases, with 8 bases separating them. Per germline, CDR1 KGHSH and CDR2 LQKENI. The CDR3 DNA reads as TGTGCCAGCTCACCAGCCCAGAACTCCTACGAGCAGTACTTC. Amino acid sequence: CASSPAQNSYEQYF.

The V and J genes are TRBV30 and TRBJ2-5, with D perhaps matching TRBD1 (7 bases). The CDR3 has 12 residues. Per germline, CDR1 GTSNPN and CDR2 SVGIG (reference sequence). V was trimmed by 6 bases and J by 11 bases, leaving 19 bases between them. For the CDR3, the DNA is TGTGCCTGTTTTGCCCGCAGGGGGGAGCAGTACTTC. Translation: CACFARRGEQYF.

The chain carries TRBV7-9 and TRBJ2-5, with 10 bases fitting TRBD1. V trimming: 1 base; J trimming: 2 bases; junction bases outside the gene matches: 4. CDR1 SEHNR and CDR2 FQNEAQ come from the germline V gene (reference sequence). The CDR3 is 16 residues long. CDR3 in amino acids: CASSLGDRGLQETQYF. The DNA for the CDR3 is TGTGCCAGCAGCTTAGGGGACAGGGGCCTTCAAGAGACCCAGTACTTC. The complete variable domain, with remaining parts taken from reference TRBV7-9 and TRBJ2-5, reads DTGVSQNPRHKITKRGQNVTFRCDPISEHNRLYWYRQTLGQGPEFLTYFQNEAQLEKSRLLSDRFSAERPKGSFSTLEIQRTEQGDSAMYLCASSLGDRGLQETQYFGPGTRLLVL.

The chain carries TRBV6-5 and TRBJ2-1, with D uncertain. CDR1 is MNHEY, CDR2 SVGAGI, per germline. This CDR3 region has 12 residues. V was clipped by 3 bases and J by 8 bases, with 8 bases between them. CDR3 residues: CASSYYGDEQFF. CDR3 nucleotide sequence: TGTGCCAGCAGTTATTACGGAGATGAGCAGTTCTTC.

This clone was detected only once. The J gene is TRBJ2-7, the V gene TRBV29-1; the D gene is possibly TRBD2 (5 bases). Trimming removed 8 bases at V and 6 bases at J, with 17 bases between. Per the germline V gene, CDR1 is SQVTM and CDR2 is ANQGSEA. This CDR3 has 12 amino acids. DNA for the CDR3: TGCAGCATTTCTCCCGGGGAGAGCGAGCAGTACTTC. Translation: CSISPGESEQYF.